This T cell receptor (beta chain) was captured by sequencing in a study of T-cell reconstitution after alpha-beta-depleted transplantation in children. Study-wide results and caveats: By about two months after transplant, alpha-beta T cells reportedly arose from several hundred graft clones that had expanded.

A word on this clonotype: Its target is not known.

Germline-derived CDR1 and CDR2 are MGHRA and YSYEKL. V was cut by 4 bases and J by 4 bases, with 11 bases left in between. The CDR3 is 14 residues long. Unique molecular identifiers tagged the TCRbeta library. Via MiXCR, TCRdb re-called the PCR reads, giving one row per CDR3 protein. The table shows 500,000 to 750,000 distinct CDR3 sequences, with approximately 30% occurring only once. This TCR came from a boy under three years old with Wiskott-Aldrich syndrome, due to receive a stem cell transplant. V usage is TRBV4-1 and J usage is TRBJ1-5; D is perhaps TRBD1 (6 bases). The starting material was PBMCs, obtained before TCRalphabeta/CD19-depleted stem cell transplant. CDR3 DNA sequence: TGCGCCAGCAGCCTTCGACAGGTTAATCAGCCCCAGCATTTT. Translating gives CASSLRQVNQPQHF.